Here is one T cell receptor (beta chain) with its context. The antigen remains undetermined. Researchers took RNA transcripts and amplified the TCR beta CDR3 regions from them. In the first-round RT-PCR of the TCR CDR3, the HTBI primer set was used. Using its own MiXCR run on the multiplex PCR reads, TCRdb lists one record per CDR3 protein. The sample has over 250,000 distinct CDR3 sequences, 22% seen once; the top ten hold around 60%. Germline CDR1 reads MNHNS; CDR2 reads SASEGT. The CDR3 is made up of 14 amino acids. V gave up 1 base and J gave up 11 bases, with 15 bases separating them. These data come from a study of T cells in Graves' hyperthyroidism and ophthalmopathy. Points from the study as a whole: Most thyroid clonotypes expanded above 0.001 were also detected in blood.

Disease duration was under 3 months in the ophthalmopathy patients, who also had a Clinical Activity Score of at least 3 and a NOSPECS grade of at least 4. Clinical symptoms, serum thyroxine, TRAb, thyroid ultrasound and orbital computed tomography informed diagnoses. J is TRBJ2-1 and V is TRBV6-1; perhaps TRBD2 as D (5 bases). The sequence was obtained from a man aged 25-40 years with Graves' ophthalmopathy. Sequenced input: blood. CDR3 DNA sequence: TGTGCCAGCAGTGAAGTTGGGAGTCTAAATAAGCAGTTCTTC. As protein: CASSEVGSLNKQFF.